This TCR beta chain was sequenced in a study of cytotoxic CD8 clonotypes in ibrutinib-treated CLL. The study's findings and limits: Against age-matched healthy donors, baseline clonality ran higher and tracked circulating CD8+ T-cell counts.

With respect to this clone: Its antigen is unidentified.

The data were produced by immunoSEQ multiplex PCR, yet TCRdb's version contains in-frame clones alone and is incomplete. Among some 50,000 clones, around 60% were seen once, and the ten largest hold roughly 21%. Germline V gene lookup returns CDR1 SGHVS and CDR2 FQNEAQ. The ends were cut back, 3 bases at V and 5 bases at J, with 7 bases in the middle. The CDR3 extends over 13 amino acids. The rearrangement joins TRBV7-8 to TRBJ1-4, with no clear D. The receptor's source is a human donor with chronic lymphocytic leukemia. This specimen was PBMCs, taken after 24 months of ibrutinib treatment. The CDR3 loop reads CASSFRRNEKLFF. In DNA, the CDR3 is TGTGCCAGCAGCTTTCGTAGGAATGAAAAACTGTTTTTT.